The 20 T cell receptor beta chains below all came from one sample that was sequenced in a study of T cells expressing NK-cell markers. One entry per CDR3 protein, without DNA, is what TCRdb gives after re-calling the 5' RACE reads. The table gives 550,000 to 600,000 distinct CDR3 sequences; the top ten clones make up roughly 3.6% of it. The sequenced material came from blood T cells: a sorted CD56 or NKG2C T cell subset, CD4+ or CD8+ T cells, or bulk PBMC T cells (not recorded which). These receptors all stem from a young man in good health.

J is TRBJ2-1 and V is TRBV5-1; TCRdb selects TRBD2, and the lack of DNA leaves this call unchecked. Germline V lookup: CDR1 SGHRS, CDR2 YFSETQ. The CDR3 spans 18 residues. CDR3: CASSLQGTSGRAWNEQFF. The full variable domain, in which reference TRBV5-1 and TRBJ2-1 provide the parts outside the CDR3, is KAGVTQTPRYLIKTRGQQVTLSCSPISGHRSVSWYQQTPGQGLQFLFEYFSETQRNKGNFPGRFSGRQFSNSRSEMNVSTLELGDSALYLCASSLQGTSGRAWNEQFFGPGTRLTVL.

The V call is TRBV12-3 or TRBV12-4, the J call TRBJ2-5. The CDR3 length is 14 residues. The CDR3 sequence is CASSLGDTQETQYF.

This rearrangement joins TRBV5-1 to TRBJ2-1; TCRdb's D gene call, TRBD2, goes unchecked for lack of DNA. Germline CDR1 is SGHRS and CDR2 is YFSETQ. This CDR3 has 15 residues. CDR3 sequence reads: CASSLGLASVNEQFF.

The V and J genes are TRBV4-2 and TRBJ2-7; there is no DNA to check the TCRdb D call of TRBD2. The germline gives CDR1 LGHNA, CDR2 YNFKEQ. This CDR3 comprises 15 residues. The CDR3 reads CASSQRTSLFYEQYF.

The rearrangement uses TRBV21-1 and TRBJ2-1; absent DNA, TCRdb's TRBD1 call cannot be checked. TRBV21-1 is reported as a pseudogene. The CDR3 sequence is 14 residues long. CDR3: CASSSRRGVHEQFF.

This rearrangement joins TRBV7-3 to TRBJ2-7. Germline loops: CDR1 SGHTA, CDR2 FQGTGA. The CDR3 runs 13 residues. This CDR3 is CASSTGTTNEQYF.

V is TRBV28 and J is TRBJ1-6; the D call from TCRdb, TRBD1, cannot be confirmed without DNA. Germline loops: CDR1 MDHEN, CDR2 SYDVKM. The length of the CDR3 is 15 residues. CDR3 loop: CASSDPQSNNSPLHF.

This chain connects TRBV6-5 to TRBJ2-2; the TRBD1 assignment by TCRdb is unverifiable without DNA. The CDR3 has 15 residues. Germline V gives CDR1 MNHEY, CDR2 SVGAGI. The CDR3 spells CASSYAGQGVGELFF.

The chain couples TRBV6-5 to TRBJ2-7. The CDR3 runs 14 residues. Germline CDR1 MNHEY, CDR2 SVGAGI. The CDR3 is CASSSLDSTYEQYF.

J is TRBJ2-2 and V is TRBV6-5; TCRdb proposes TRBD2, but this gene call is untestable without DNA. The CDR3 length is 15 residues. CDR1 MNHEY and CDR2 SVGAGI come from the germline V gene. The CDR3: CASSLVSIGSVELFF.

The V and J genes are TRBV20-1 and TRBJ2-3; checking the TCRdb D call of TRBD2 is not possible without DNA. CDR3 length equals 15 residues. The V gene's germline CDR1 is DFQATT and CDR2 SNEGSKA (reference sequence). The CDR3 protein is CSARESGRASDTQYF.

The chain couples TRBV12-3 or TRBV12-4 to TRBJ2-7. CDR3 size: 14 residues. This chain's CDR3 is CASSLEAAPREQYF.

The chain recombines TRBV6-2 or TRBV6-3 with TRBJ2-7; TCRdb's D gene call, TRBD2, goes unchecked for lack of DNA. Germline-derived CDR1 and CDR2 are MNHEY and SVGEGT. The CDR3 runs 15 residues. The CDR3 sequence is CASSPTSGAFGEQYF.

The chain uses TRBV27 and TRBJ2-1; as DNA is missing, the TRBD1 call by TCRdb cannot be tested. Germline V gene lookup returns CDR1 MNHEY and CDR2 SMNVEV (reference sequence). The CDR3 consists of 15 residues. CDR3 amino acids: CASSSPGATYNEQFF.

This sequence joins TRBV3-1 and TRBJ2-3. The CDR3 is made up of 14 amino acids. The germline CDR1 and CDR2 sequences are LGHDT and YNNKEL (reference sequence). The CDR3 protein is CASSQLGQPDTQYF.

The chain employs TRBV24-1 and TRBJ2-3; the D call from TCRdb, TRBD2, cannot be confirmed without DNA. CDR3 size: 16 residues. Germline lookup yields CDR1 KGHDR and CDR2 SFDVKD. The CDR3 here is CATSDWASGDTDTQYF.

This sequence joins TRBV29-1 and TRBJ1-4; lacking DNA, the TRBD1 call made by TCRdb goes unchecked. The CDR3 has 13 residues. Germline V lookup: CDR1 SQVTM, CDR2 ANQGSEA. The CDR3 reads CSTRGRGDEKLFF.

The chain has TRBV7-9 and TRBJ2-1; TCRdb's D call, TRBD1, is unchecked because there is no DNA. Germline CDR1 SEHNR, CDR2 FQNEAQ (reference sequence). This CDR3 is 15 amino acids long. The CDR3 loop reads CASSATGTGDNEQFF.

The chain is built from TRBV12-3 or TRBV12-4 and TRBJ1-2; TCRdb outputs TRBD1, but without DNA this stays unchecked. This CDR3 is 14 amino acids long. The CDR3 loop reads CASSSTGGLYGYTF.

This chain uses TRBV27 with TRBJ2-7; no DNA is available, so the TRBD1 call from TCRdb remains unchecked. Germline values: CDR1 MNHEY, CDR2 SMNVEV (reference sequence). The CDR3 contains 16 residues. The CDR3: CASSLSGGRRSYEQYF.